These 18 T cell receptor beta chains came from one sample sequenced in a study of OX40 agonist ivuxolimab in advanced cancers. Profiling relied on immunoSEQ multiplex PCR, and the TCRdb table lists in-frame clones only, not all of them. The data hold roughly 29,000 clones, with about nine tenths observed a single time. This sample comprised CD4+ or CD8+ T cells sorted from blood, obtained in a trial of the OX40 agonist ivuxolimab. These receptor sequences come from an adult with an advanced solid tumor such as melanoma, head and neck, liver or kidney cancer.

This chain joins TRBV29-1 and TRBJ1-2; possibly TRBD1 for D (5 bases). This CDR3 contains 18 residues. V lost 0 bases, J lost 6 bases, and 26 bases lay in between. Germline CDR1 SQVTM, CDR2 ANQGSEA. The CDR3 DNA reads TGCAGCGTTGAAGAAGGCATTGGGTCCAGGGATAGCTATCATGGCTACACCTTC. Amino acid sequence: CSVEEGIGSRDSYHGYTF.

This clone has a handful of counts. This chain links TRBV10-1 with TRBJ2-7, with D unresolved. The germline CDR1 and CDR2 sequences are WNHNN and SYGVQD (reference sequence). Trimming took 2 bases from V and 0 from J, leaving 8 bases between them. This CDR3 is 14 amino acids long. The CDR3: CASSEAIGSYEQYF. For the CDR3, the DNA is TGCGCCAGCAGTGAGGCTATCGGCTCCTACGAGCAGTACTTC.

This clone was seen only once. This chain links TRBV7-6 with TRBJ2-3; unclear D gene. From germline, CDR1 is SGHVS and CDR2 FNYEAQ. This CDR3 region has 15 residues. Trimming pared 1 base from V and 2 bases from J, leaving 10 bases between. The CDR3 sequence is CASSLVGAATDTQYF. CDR3 coding DNA: TGTGCCAGCAGCTTAGTTGGTGCGGCCACAGATACGCAGTATTTT.

This chain uses TRBV7-9 with TRBJ1-2; D is unresolved. V was clipped by 0 bases and J by 4 bases, with 12 bases between them. Per the germline V gene, CDR1 is SEHNR and CDR2 is FQNEAQ (reference sequence). This CDR3 region has 15 residues. The chain's CDR3 is CASSLALADTYGYTF. The DNA for the CDR3 is TGTGCCAGCAGCTTAGCGCTGGCAGACACCTATGGCTACACCTTC.

This chain links TRBV5-1 with TRBJ2-1; D possibly corresponds to TRBD2 (5 bases). V was trimmed by 4 bases and J by 0 bases, leaving 14 bases between them. The CDR3 runs 16 residues. Germline V gives CDR1 SGHRS, CDR2 YFSETQ. CDR3 in DNA: TGCGCCAGCAGCGAGGAAGCGGTTAGCTCCTACAATGAGCAGTTCTTC. This encodes CASSEEAVSSYNEQFF.

The rearrangement uses TRBV10-2 and TRBJ2-1, with TRBD2 identical over 7 bases. The length of the CDR3 is 17 residues. CDR1 and CDR2 (germline): WSHSY, SAAADI. Trimming removed 4 bases from V and 0 bases from J; junction bases left unmatched: 9. In DNA, the CDR3 is TGCGCCAGCAGTGGTTCTAGCGGATGGAGCTCCTACAATGAGCAGTTCTTC. It specifies CASSGSSGWSSYNEQFF.

The chain recombines TRBV11-2 with TRBJ2-3; TRBD2 aligns across 12 bases. Germline V gene lookup returns CDR1 SGHAT and CDR2 FQNNGV. Trimming took 4 bases from V and 6 from J; bases not matched to a gene: 8. The CDR3 spans 16 residues. The CDR3 spells CASSWTSGIVPDTQYF. The DNA of the CDR3 is TGTGCCAGCAGCTGGACTAGCGGGATTGTACCGGATACGCAGTATTTT.

The V call is TRBV7-9, the J call TRBJ1-2, with D possibly being TRBD1 (6 bases). The CDR3 is made up of 16 amino acids. With 1 base removed from V and 1 base from J, the gap between germline ends came to 13 bases. The germline CDR1 and CDR2 sequences are SEHNR and FQNEAQ (reference sequence). CDR3 amino acids: CASSLVNFRGNYGYTF. Written as DNA, the CDR3 is TGTGCCAGCAGCTTAGTTAATTTCAGGGGTAACTATGGCTACACCTTC.

The count of this clone is one. The chain combines TRBV19 with TRBJ1-1; the match to TRBD1 covers 8 bases. CDR3 length: 15 amino acids. CDR1 and CDR2 from the germline V gene are LNHDA and SQIVND (reference sequence). V gave up 7 bases and J gave up 5 bases; unmatched junction bases: 12. This CDR3 reads CASTPIQGAGTEAFF. The CDR3 DNA reads as TGTGCCAGTACCCCGATTCAGGGGGCTGGGACTGAAGCTTTCTTT.

The chain employs TRBV21-1 and TRBJ2-7; the DNA was not used to check the table's D call, TRBD1. TRBV21-1 corresponds to a pseudogene. CDR3 length equals 16 residues. CDR3 DNA sequence: TGTGCCAGCAGCAATCCGAGCAAGGGACAGAGCTACGAGCAGTACTTC. Protein sequence: CASSNPSKGQSYEQYF.

This clone was found a few times. This chain links TRBV5-5 with TRBJ2-7; D is undetermined. The CDR3 is 14 amino acids. Trimming took 2 bases from V and 2 from J, leaving 11 bases between them. The germline CDR1 and CDR2 sequences are SGHKS and YYEKEE (reference sequence). Here the CDR3 reads CASSLSPTAYEQYF. The CDR3 nucleotides read TGTGCCAGCAGCTTATCTCCGACGGCCTACGAGCAGTACTTC.

V and J are TRBV19 and TRBJ2-1, with 9 bases lining up with TRBD1. The CDR3 sequence is 17 residues long. In germline, CDR1 is LNHDA, CDR2 SQIVND (reference sequence). J was trimmed by 2 bases and V by 2 bases; bases with no gene match: 7. The CDR3 coding sequence is TGTGCCAGTAGTATACTGCCTCGGGACAGGGCCTACAATGAGCAGTTCTTC. Translation gives CASSILPRDRAYNEQFF.

The rearrangement uses TRBV27 and TRBJ2-5, with TRBD1 as a possible D gene (6 bases). CDR1 is MNHEY, CDR2 SMNVEV, per germline (reference sequence). The V end was cut by 5 bases, the J end by 1 base, with 14 bases between. The CDR3 runs 15 residues. CDR3 sequence (DNA): TGTGCCAGCAGTAGAGACAGGTTTGCCCAAGAGACCCAGTACTTC. This translates into CASSRDRFAQETQYF.

V is TRBV7-9 and J is TRBJ1-6; D possibly corresponds to TRBD1 (6 bases). The V gene lost 5 bases and the J gene lost 0 bases, with 11 bases spanning the gap. Germline V CDR1 and CDR2: SEHNR, FQNEAQ (reference sequence). CDR3 length: 16 residues. The chain's CDR3 is CASSDTGYSYNSPLHF. The CDR3, as DNA: TGTGCCAGCAGCGATACAGGGTACTCCTATAATTCACCCCTCCACTTT.

The V and J genes are TRBV7-9 and TRBJ1-2; TRBD1 agrees at 7 bases. After removal of 5 bases from V and 6 bases from J, the junction contained 6 bases not matched to a gene. Germline V gene data show CDR1 as SEHNR and CDR2 as FQNEAQ (reference sequence). This CDR3 is built from 13 residues. CDR3 sequence reads: CASSQGGTDGYTF. CDR3 DNA: TGTGCCAGCAGCCAGGGGGGGACGGATGGCTACACCTTC. The full variable domain, rest sourced from reference TRBV7-9 and TRBJ1-2, is DTGVSQNPRHKITKRGQNVTFRCDPISEHNRLYWYRQTLGQGPEFLTYFQNEAQLEKSRLLSDRFSAERPKGSFSTLEIQRTEQGDSAMYLCASSQGGTDGYTFGSGTRLTVV.

The chain combines TRBV19 with TRBJ1-5; TRBD1 aligns across 8 bases. Germline values: CDR1 LNHDA, CDR2 SQIVND (reference sequence). V shed 1 base, J shed 3 bases, and the junction held 5 bases outside the gene matches. This CDR3 is 16 amino acids long. The CDR3 loop reads CASSIATGGVNQPQHF. In DNA form, the CDR3 reads TGTGCCAGTAGTATAGCTACAGGGGGTGTCAATCAGCCCCAGCATTTT.

V and J are TRBV4-1 and TRBJ2-7, with 12 positions matching TRBD2. CDR3 length equals 15 residues. Germline V CDR1 and CDR2: MGHRA, YSYEKL. J gave up 3 bases and V 6 bases, and 6 bases lay outside the gene matches. CDR3 nucleotide sequence: TGCGCCAGCAGTGCTAGCGGGAGGGCTGGCTACGAGCAGTACTTC. This sequence encodes CASSASGRAGYEQYF.

This clone showed up just once. This rearrangement joins TRBV19 to TRBJ1-5; TRBD1 might be the D (6 bases). Trimming left V 3 bases short and J 2 bases short, with 11 bases between. There are 15 residues in the CDR3. Germline V gene sequence: CDR1 LNHDA, CDR2 SQIVND (reference sequence). Here the CDR3 DNA reads TGTGCCAGTAGTATTGCGGGGGCTGGCAATCAGCCCCAGCATTTT. Translation gives CASSIAGAGNQPQHF.